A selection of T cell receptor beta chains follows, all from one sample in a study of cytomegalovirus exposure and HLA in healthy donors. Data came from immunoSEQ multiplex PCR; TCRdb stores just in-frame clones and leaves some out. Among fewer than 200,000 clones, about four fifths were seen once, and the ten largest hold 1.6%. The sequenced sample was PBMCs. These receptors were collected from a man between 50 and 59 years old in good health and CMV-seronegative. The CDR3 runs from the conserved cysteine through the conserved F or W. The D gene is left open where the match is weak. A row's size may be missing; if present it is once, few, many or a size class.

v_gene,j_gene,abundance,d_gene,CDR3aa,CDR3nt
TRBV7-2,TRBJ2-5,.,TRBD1,CASSQPGQGRETQYF,TGTGCCAGCAGCCAACCGGGACAGGGGAGGGAGACCCAGTACTTC
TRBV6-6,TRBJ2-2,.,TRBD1,CASTTPDRVSTGELFF,TGTGCCAGCACTACCCCGGACAGGGTGTCCACCGGGGAGCTGTTTTTT
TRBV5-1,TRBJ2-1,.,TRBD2,CASSFNSGTYNEQFF,TGCGCCAGCAGCTTTAATAGCGGGACCTACAATGAGCAGTTCTTC
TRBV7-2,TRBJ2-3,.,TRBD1,CASSQDRTFTDTQYF,TGTGCCAGCAGCCAGGACAGGACTTTCACAGATACGCAGTATTTT
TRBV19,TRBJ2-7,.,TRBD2,CASSGLLAGGYEQYF,TGTGCCAGTAGTGGCCTCCTAGCGGGAGGTTACGAGCAGTACTTC
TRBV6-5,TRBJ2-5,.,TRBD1,CASRGTGVETQYF,TGTGCCAGCAGGGGGACAGGGGTAGAGACCCAGTACTTC
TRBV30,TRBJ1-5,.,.,CAWLTRDQPQHF,TGTGCCTGGCTAACGAGAGATCAGCCCCAGCATTTT
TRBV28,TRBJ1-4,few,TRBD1,CASRATGLGEKLFF,TGTGCCAGCAGGGCGACAGGGTTGGGTGAAAAACTGTTTTTT
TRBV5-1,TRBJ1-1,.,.,CASSLEAGEGGHTEAFF,TGCGCCAGCAGCTTGGAAGCGGGTGAGGGAGGACACACTGAAGCTTTCTTT
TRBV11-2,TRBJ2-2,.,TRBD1,CASSYKPGQSNTGELFF,TGTGCCAGCAGCTATAAACCGGGACAGTCGAACACCGGGGAGCTGTTTTTT
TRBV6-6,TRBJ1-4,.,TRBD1,CASSYRGQNEKLFF,TGTGCCAGCAGTTATCGGGGACAGAATGAAAAACTGTTTTTT
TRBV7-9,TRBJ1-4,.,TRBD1,CASSSGDRGREKLFF,TGTGCCAGCAGCTCGGGGGACAGGGGAAGGGAAAAACTGTTTTTT
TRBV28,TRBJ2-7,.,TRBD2,CASSSGDSYEQYF,TGTGCCAGTTCTAGCGGGGACTCCTACGAGCAGTACTTC
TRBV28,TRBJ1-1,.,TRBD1,CASSSSGTGRLRTEAFF,TGTGCCAGCAGTTCCTCCGGGACAGGGCGCCTGCGGACTGAAGCTTTCTTT
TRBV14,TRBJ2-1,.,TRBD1,CASSPTGQVTNEQFF,TGTGCCAGCAGCCCGACGGGACAGGTGACGAATGAGCAGTTCTTC
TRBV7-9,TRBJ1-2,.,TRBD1,CASTLTGTNYGYTF,TGTGCCAGCACCCTGACAGGGACTAACTATGGCTACACCTTC
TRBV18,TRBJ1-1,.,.,CASSPQDSIEAFF,TGTGCCAGCTCACCACAGGATAGCATCGAAGCTTTCTTT
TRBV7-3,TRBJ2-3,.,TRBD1,CASSGVGQGSQYF,TGTGCCAGCAGCGGCGTGGGACAGGGGTCGCAGTATTTT